This entry is about one T cell receptor (beta chain). Its specificity is not known. This specimen comes from a study of cytomegalovirus exposure and HLA in healthy donors. Study overall: Caucasian-associated ancestry cluster membership applied to over 80% of several hundred genotyped donors.

Trimming removed 5 bases from V and 2 bases from J, with 15 bases in between. The CDR3 sequence is 15 residues long. CDR1 and CDR2 (germline): SEHNR, FQNEAQ (reference sequence). General study points: Earlier findings revealed that most TCR beta V segments proved productive either about 90% or about 30% of the time. Reports showed the classifier diagnosing cytomegalovirus status with high specificity and sensitivity. A highly shared variant cluster was judged a likely technical artifact.

Vbeta (60) and Jbeta (13) primers were used in the PCR. This table comes from immunoSEQ multiplex PCR, and its TCRdb copy is limited to in-frame clones, with some not included. The sample lists about 170,000 clones; 70% to 90% were seen once. The TCR comes from a man aged 18 to 30 in good health and CMV-seropositive. The V and J genes are TRBV7-9 and TRBJ2-5; TRBD1 might be the D (7 bases). Sequencing used PBMCs. The chain's CDR3 is CASSAGTVLQETQYF. The CDR3 DNA sequence: TGTGCCAGCAGCGCGGGGACAGTACTTCAAGAGACCCAGTACTTC. The entire variable domain, with the rest obtained from reference TRBV7-9 and TRBJ2-5, is as follows: DTGVSQNPRHKITKRGQNVTFRCDPISEHNRLYWYRQTLGQGPEFLTYFQNEAQLEKSRLLSDRFSAERPKGSFSTLEIQRTEQGDSAMYLCASSAGTVLQETQYFGPGTRLLVL.